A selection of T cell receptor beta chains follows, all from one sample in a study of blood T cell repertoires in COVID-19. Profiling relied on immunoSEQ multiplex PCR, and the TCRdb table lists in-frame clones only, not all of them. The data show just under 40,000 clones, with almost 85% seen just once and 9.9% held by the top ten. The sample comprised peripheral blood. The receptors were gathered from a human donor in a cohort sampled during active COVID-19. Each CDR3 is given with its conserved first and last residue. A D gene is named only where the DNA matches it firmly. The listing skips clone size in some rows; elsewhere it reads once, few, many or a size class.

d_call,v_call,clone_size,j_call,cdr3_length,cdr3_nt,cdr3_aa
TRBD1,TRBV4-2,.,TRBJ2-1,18,TGTGCCAGCAGCCAAGATGCGGGACAGGTGGAACGTTACAATGAGCAGTTCTTC,CASSQDAGQVERYNEQFF
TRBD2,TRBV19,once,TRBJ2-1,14,TGTGCCAGTAGTATGGCCGGGAGGGTGAATGAGCAGTTCTTC,CASSMAGRVNEQFF
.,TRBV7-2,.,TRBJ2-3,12,TGTGCCAGCAGCTTCCTGAGAGATACGCAGTATTTT,CASSFLRDTQYF
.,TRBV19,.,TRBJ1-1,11,TGTGCCAGTAGGCAAGCTCGTGAAGCTTTCTTT,CASRQAREAFF
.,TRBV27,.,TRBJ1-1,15,TGTGCCAGCAGTCAACCCGGTCATTTGAACACTGAAGCTTTCTTT,CASSQPGHLNTEAFF
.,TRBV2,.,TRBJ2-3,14,TGTGCCAGCAGCAGAATGTGGGAGCGGGATACGCAGTATTTT,CASSRMWERDTQYF
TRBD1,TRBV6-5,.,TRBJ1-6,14,TGTGCCAGCAGTTACGTACAGGGGGAGTCACCCCTCCACTTT,CASSYVQGESPLHF
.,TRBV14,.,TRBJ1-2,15,TGTGCCAGCAGCCAAGCGACAGTAGCTAACTATGGCTACACCTTC,CASSQATVANYGYTF
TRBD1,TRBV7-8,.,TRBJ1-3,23,TGTGCCAGCAGCCTCCCGGCTGGGACAGGGAAGCGTATGACCGTAAACTCTGGAAACACCATATATTTT,CASSLPAGTGKRMTVNSGNTIYF
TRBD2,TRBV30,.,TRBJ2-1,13,TGTGCCTGGGCTAGCGGGGGCTACAATGAGCAGTTCTTC,CAWASGGYNEQFF